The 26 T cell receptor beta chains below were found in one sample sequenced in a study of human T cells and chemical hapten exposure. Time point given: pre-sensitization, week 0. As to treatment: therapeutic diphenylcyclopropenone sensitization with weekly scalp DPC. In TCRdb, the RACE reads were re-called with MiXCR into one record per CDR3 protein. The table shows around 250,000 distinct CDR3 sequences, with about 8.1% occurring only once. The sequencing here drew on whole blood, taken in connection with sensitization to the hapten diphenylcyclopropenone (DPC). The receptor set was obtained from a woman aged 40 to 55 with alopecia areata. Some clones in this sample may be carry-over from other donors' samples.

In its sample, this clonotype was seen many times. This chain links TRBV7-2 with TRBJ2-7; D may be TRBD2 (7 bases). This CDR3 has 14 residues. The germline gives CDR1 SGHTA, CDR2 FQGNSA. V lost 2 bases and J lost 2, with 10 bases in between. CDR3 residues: CASSLSRGPYEQYF. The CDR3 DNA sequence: TGTGCCAGCAGCTTATCGCGGGGGCCCTACGAGCAGTACTTC.

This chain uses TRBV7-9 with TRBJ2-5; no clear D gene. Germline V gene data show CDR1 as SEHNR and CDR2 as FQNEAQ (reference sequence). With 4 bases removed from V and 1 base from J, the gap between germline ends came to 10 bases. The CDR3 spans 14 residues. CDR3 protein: CASSSRTVQETQYF. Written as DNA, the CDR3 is TGTGCCAGCAGCTCGAGGACGGTCCAAGAGACCCAGTACTTC. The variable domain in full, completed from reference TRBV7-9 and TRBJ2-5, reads DTGVSQNPRHKITKRGQNVTFRCDPISEHNRLYWYRQTLGQGPEFLTYFQNEAQLEKSRLLSDRFSAERPKGSFSTLEIQRTEQGDSAMYLCASSSRTVQETQYFGPGTRLLVL.

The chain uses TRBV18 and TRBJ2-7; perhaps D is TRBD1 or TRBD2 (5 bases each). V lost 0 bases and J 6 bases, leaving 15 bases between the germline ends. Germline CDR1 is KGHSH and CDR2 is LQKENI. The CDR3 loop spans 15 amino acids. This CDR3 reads CASSPPLGEWSEQYF. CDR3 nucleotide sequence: TGTGCCAGCTCACCACCCCTGGGGGAGTGGAGCGAGCAGTACTTC.

CDR3 residues: CASTGTSGQWEETQYF. In nucleotides, the CDR3 is TGTGCCAGCACCGGGACTAGCGGACAGTGGGAGGAGACCCAGTACTTC. The genes are TRBV6-2 or TRBV6-3 and TRBJ2-5; 11 bases fit TRBD2. The V gene end was trimmed by 7 bases and the J gene end by 5 bases; junction bases not matched to a gene: 12. CDR1 and CDR2 (germline): MNHEY, SVGEGT. The CDR3 sequence is 16 residues long.

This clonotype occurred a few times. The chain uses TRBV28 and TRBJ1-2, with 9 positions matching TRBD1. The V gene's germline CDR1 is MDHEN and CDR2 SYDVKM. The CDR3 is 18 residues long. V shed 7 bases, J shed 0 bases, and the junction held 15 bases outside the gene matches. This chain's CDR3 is CASTRSQGALRANYGYTF. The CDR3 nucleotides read TGTGCCAGCACTCGATCACAGGGGGCCCTGCGAGCTAACTATGGCTACACCTTC.

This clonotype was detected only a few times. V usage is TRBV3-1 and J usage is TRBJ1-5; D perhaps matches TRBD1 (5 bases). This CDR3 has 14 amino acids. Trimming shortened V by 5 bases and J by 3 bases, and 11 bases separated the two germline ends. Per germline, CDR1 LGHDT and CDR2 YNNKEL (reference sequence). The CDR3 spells CASSAGADNQPQHF. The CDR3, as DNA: TGTGCCAGCAGCGCTGGGGCCGACAATCAGCCCCAGCATTTT.

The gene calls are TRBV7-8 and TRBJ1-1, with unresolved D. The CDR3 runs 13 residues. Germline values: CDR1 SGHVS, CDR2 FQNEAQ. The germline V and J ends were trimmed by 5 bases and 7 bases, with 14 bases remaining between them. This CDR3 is CASSPGRASEAFF. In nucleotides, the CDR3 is TGTGCCAGCAGCCCCGGGAGAGCCAGTGAAGCTTTCTTT. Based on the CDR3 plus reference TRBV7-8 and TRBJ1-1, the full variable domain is GAGVSQSPRYKVAKRGQDVALRCDPISGHVSLFWYQQALGQGPEFLTYFQNEAQLDKSGLPSDRFFAERPEGSVSTLKIQRTQQEDSAVYLCASSPGRASEAFFGQGTRLTVV.

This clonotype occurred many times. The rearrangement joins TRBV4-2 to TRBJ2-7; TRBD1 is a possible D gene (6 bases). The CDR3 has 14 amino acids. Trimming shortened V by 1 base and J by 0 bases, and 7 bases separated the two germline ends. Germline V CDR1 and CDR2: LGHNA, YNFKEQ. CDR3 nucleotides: TGTGCCAGCAGCCAAGGGGACATCTCCTACGAGCAGTACTTC. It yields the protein CASSQGDISYEQYF.

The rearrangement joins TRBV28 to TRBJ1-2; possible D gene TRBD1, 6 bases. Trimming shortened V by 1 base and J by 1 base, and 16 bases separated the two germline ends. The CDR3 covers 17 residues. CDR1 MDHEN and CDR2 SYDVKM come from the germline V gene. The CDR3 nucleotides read TGTGCCAGCAGTTTATTTGTAGGGGAACAGGGTAACTATGGCTACACCTTC. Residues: CASSLFVGEQGNYGYTF.

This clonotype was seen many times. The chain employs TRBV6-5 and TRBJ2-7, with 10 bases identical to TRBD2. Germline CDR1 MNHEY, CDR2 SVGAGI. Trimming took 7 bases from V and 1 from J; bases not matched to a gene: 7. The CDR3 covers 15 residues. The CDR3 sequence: CASKRGGDSSYEQYF. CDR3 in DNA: TGTGCCAGCAAGCGGGGGGGGGACTCGTCCTACGAGCAGTACTTC.

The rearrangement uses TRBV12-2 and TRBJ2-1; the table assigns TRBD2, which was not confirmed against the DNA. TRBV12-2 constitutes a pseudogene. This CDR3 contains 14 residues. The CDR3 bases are TGTGCAAACCCTGGGGGGAGGTTTTACAATGAGCAGTTCTTC. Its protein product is CANPGGRFYNEQFF.

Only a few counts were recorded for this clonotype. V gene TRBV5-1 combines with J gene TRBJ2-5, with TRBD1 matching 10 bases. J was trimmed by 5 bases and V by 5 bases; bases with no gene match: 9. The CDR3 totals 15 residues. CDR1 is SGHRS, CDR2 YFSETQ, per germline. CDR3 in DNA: TGCGCCAGCAGTCGACAGGGGGCATTTCGGGAGACCCAGTACTTC. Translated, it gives CASSRQGAFRETQYF.

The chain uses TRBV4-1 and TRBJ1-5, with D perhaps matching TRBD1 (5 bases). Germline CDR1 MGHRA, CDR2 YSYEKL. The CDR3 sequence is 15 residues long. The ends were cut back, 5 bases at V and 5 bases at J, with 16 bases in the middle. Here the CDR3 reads CASSAGPVLYQPQHF. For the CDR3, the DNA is TGCGCCAGCAGCGCGGGGCCAGTCCTTTATCAGCCCCAGCATTTT.

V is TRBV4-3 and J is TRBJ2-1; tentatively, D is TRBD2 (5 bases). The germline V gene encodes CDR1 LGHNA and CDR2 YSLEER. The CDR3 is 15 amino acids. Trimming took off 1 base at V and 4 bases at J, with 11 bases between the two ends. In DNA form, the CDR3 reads TGCGCCAGCAGCCAAGTGAGGGTTTCGTACAATGAGCAGTTCTTC. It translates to CASSQVRVSYNEQFF.

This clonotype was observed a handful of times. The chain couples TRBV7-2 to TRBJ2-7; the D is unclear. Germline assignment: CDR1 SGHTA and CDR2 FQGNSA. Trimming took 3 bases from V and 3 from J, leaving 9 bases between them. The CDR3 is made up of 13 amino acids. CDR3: CASSLSTDYEQYF. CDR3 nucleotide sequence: TGTGCCAGCAGCTTGTCCACAGACTACGAGCAGTACTTC.

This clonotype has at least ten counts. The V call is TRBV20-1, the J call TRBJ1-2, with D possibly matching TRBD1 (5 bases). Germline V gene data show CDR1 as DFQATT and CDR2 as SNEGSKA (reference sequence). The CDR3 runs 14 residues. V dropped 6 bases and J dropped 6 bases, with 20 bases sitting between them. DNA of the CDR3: TGCAGTGCCAAGGTCCAGGGAGGTATGGATGGCTACACCTTC. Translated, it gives CSAKVQGGMDGYTF.

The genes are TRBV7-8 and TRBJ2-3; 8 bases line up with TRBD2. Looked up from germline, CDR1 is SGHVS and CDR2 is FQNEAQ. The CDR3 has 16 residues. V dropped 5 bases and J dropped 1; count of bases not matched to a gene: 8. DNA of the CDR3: TGTGCCAGCAGCCTCCTCATACTAGCGGGCACAGATACGCAGTATTTT. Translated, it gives CASSLLILAGTDTQYF.

CDR3 region: CASSPGQGAWNTEAFF. CDR3 DNA sequence: TGTGCCAGCTCGCCGGGGCAGGGGGCGTGGAACACTGAAGCTTTCTTT. This chain connects TRBV18 to TRBJ1-1, with 8 bases lining up with TRBD1. The V segment lost 6 bases and the J segment 1 base; nucleotides outside the gene matches: 10. Germline V lookup: CDR1 KGHSH, CDR2 LQKENI. The CDR3 is 16 amino acids.

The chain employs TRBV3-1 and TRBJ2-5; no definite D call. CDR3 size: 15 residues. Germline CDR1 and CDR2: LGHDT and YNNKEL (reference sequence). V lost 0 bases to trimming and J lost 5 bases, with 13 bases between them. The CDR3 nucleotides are TGTGCCAGCAGCCAAGACGTGGCCCGAGTGGAGACCCAGTACTTC. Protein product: CASSQDVARVETQYF.

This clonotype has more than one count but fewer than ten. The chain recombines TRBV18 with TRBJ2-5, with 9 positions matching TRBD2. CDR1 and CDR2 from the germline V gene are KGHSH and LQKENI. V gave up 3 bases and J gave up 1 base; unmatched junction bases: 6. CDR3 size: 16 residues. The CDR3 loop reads CASSPLAGTSQETQYF. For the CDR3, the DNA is TGTGCCAGCTCACCCCTAGCGGGGACCTCCCAAGAGACCCAGTACTTC. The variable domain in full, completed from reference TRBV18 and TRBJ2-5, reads NAGVMQNPRHLVRRRGQEARLRCSPMKGHSHVYWYRQLPEEGLKFMVYLQKENIIDESGMPKERFSAEFPKEGPSILRIQQVVRGDSAAYFCASSPLAGTSQETQYFGPGTRLLVL.

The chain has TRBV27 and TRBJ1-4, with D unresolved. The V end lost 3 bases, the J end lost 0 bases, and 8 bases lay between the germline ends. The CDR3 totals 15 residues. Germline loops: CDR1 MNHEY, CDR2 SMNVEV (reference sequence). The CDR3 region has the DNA TGTGCCAGCAGTTTCGGAGGATCAACTAATGAAAAACTGTTTTTT. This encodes CASSFGGSTNEKLFF.

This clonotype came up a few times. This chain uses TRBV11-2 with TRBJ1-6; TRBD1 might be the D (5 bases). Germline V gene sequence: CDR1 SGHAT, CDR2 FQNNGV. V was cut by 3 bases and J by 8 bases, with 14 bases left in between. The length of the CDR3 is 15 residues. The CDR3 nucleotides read TGTGCCAGCAGCTTTTCGGCGGGGGGTGATTCACCCCTCCACTTT. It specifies CASSFSAGGDSPLHF. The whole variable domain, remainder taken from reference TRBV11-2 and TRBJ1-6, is EAGVAQSPRYKIIEKRQSVAFWCNPISGHATLYWYQQILGQGPKLLIQFQNNGVVDDSQLPKDRFSAERLKGVDSTLKIQPAKLEDSAVYLCASSFSAGGDSPLHFGNGTRLTVT.

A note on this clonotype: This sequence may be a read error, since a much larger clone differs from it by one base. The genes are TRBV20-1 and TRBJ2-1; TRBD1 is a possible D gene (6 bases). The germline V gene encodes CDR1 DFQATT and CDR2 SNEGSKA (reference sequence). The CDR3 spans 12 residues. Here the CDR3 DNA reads TGCGGTCAGGGGCGGGCCGCCCATGAGCAGTTCTTC. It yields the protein CGQGRAAHEQFF.

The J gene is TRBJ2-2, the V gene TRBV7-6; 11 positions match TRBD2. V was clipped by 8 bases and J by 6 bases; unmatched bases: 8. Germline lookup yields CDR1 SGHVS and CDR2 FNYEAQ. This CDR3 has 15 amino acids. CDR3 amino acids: CASATSGIVSGELFF. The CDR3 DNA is TGTGCCAGCGCGACTAGCGGGATAGTGTCCGGGGAGCTGTTTTTT.

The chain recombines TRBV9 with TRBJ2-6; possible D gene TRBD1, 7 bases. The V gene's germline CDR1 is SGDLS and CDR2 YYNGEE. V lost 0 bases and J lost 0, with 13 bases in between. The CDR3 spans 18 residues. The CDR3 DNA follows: TGTGCCAGCAGCGTAGCCAGGGGGGTTACCTCTGGGGCCAACGTCCTGACTTTC. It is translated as CASSVARGVTSGANVLTF.

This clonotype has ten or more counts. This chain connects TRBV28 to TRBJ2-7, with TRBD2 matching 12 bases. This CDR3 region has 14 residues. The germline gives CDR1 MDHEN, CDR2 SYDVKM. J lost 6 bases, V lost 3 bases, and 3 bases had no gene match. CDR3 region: CASSFPTSGGEQYF. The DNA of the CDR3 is TGTGCCAGCAGTTTCCCGACTAGCGGGGGCGAGCAGTACTTC.